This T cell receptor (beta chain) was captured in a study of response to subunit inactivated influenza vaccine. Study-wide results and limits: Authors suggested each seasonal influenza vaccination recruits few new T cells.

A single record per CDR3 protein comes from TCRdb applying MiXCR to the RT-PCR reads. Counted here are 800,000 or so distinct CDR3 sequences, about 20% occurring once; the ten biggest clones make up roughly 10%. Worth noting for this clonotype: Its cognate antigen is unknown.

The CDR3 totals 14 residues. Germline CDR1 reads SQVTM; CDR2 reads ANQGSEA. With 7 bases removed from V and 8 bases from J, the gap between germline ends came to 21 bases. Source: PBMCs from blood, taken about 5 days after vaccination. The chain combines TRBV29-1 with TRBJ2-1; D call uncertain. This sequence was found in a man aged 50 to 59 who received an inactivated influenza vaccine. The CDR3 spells CSATPHRRFDEQFF. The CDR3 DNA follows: TGCAGCGCTACACCGCATCGGAGATTCGATGAGCAGTTCTTC.